This T cell receptor beta chain appears in the sequencing data of a study of identical twins. From the 5' RACE reads, TCRdb called clonotypes with MiXCR, one entry per CDR3 protein. The sample contains roughly 280,000 distinct CDR3 sequences, roughly 9.7% of which appear only once. Germline CDR1 is SEHNR and CDR2 is FQNEAQ (reference sequence). CDR3 length equals 15 residues. Unmatched junction bases numbered 5, after V lost 5 bases and J lost 10 bases. The same sample was also studied in work on yellow fever vaccine responses in identical twins. Per that paper: Reportedly, the response of twins' T cells to the vaccine seemed partly convergent, partly personalized.

The rearrangement joins TRBV7-9 to TRBJ2-1, with 16 nucleotides matching TRBD2. The TCR originated in a woman aged 18-30 years in good health. Sequences were obtained from CD8+ T cells sorted from blood. For the CDR3, the DNA is TGTGCCAGCAGCCATTTGGGACTAGCGGGAGGGGAGCAGTTCTTC. It yields the protein CASSHLGLAGGEQFF.